This T cell receptor beta chain was observed in a study of blood T cell repertoires in COVID-19. For the study at large: PBMCs, B-cell-depleted T cells, or T cells provided the cDNA or gDNA that made up the material.

Profiled with immunoSEQ multiplex PCR; TCRdb holds only in-frame clones, not every one. The sample carries around 280,000 clones, 90% recorded once. The V gene's germline CDR1 is SNHLY and CDR2 FYNNEI. Trimming pared 3 bases from V and 0 bases from J, leaving 5 bases between. The CDR3 runs to 13 residues. Participants were placed into cohorts based on the clinical history they reported. Sequenced input: PBMCs or T cells enriched from blood (not recorded which). The sequence was collected from a woman under 30 with acute COVID-19. V usage is TRBV2 and J usage is TRBJ1-2; no firm D call. For the CDR3, the DNA is TGTGCCAGCAGTGATAGCCCTAACTATGGCTACACCTTC. Translated, it gives CASSDSPNYGYTF.